This TCR beta chain comes out of a study of cytomegalovirus exposure and HLA in healthy donors. Study overall: Among the approximately 420 donors who were genotyped, about 86% fell in the genetic ancestry cluster that is associated with self-reported Caucasian donors. Overall study results and limits: It has been reported that TCR beta sequences accurately predicted the HLA-A and HLA-B alleles of most subjects. Later, TCR association rates were found to vary by HLA locus, highest for DRB1 and lowest for HLA-C. Common viral pathogens seemed to be connected with several of the most significant clusters, according to a later analysis.

Points on this clone: What it binds is not known.

With 60 Vbeta and 13 Jbeta primers, the PCR was carried out. Method: immunoSEQ multiplex PCR; TCRdb's copy keeps in-frame clones and lacks some. The sample has 150,000 to 200,000 clones, roughly 85% seen once. The CDR3 length is 14 residues. Germline values: CDR1 SGHTA, CDR2 FQGNSA. V lost 5 bases, J lost 3 bases, and 5 bases stayed unmatched. This clonotype was sampled from a woman in her forties or fifties in good health and CMV-seronegative. This chain connects TRBV7-2 to TRBJ1-1; 8 bases match TRBD1. The sequencing sample was made of PBMCs. The CDR3 DNA reads as TGTGCCAGCAGCCTACAGGGGGGAGACACTGAAGCTTTCTTT. This gives the protein CASSLQGGDTEAFF.